This entry is about one TCR beta chain. Its target is unknown. CDR3 size: 12 residues. Germline CDR1 reads MDHEN; CDR2 reads SYDVKM. The V end was cut by 5 bases, the J end by 7 bases, with 11 bases between. This sample was included in a study of T cells after yellow fever vaccination. Findings and caveats of the study: Post-booster reappearance was seen for most primary-vaccination clones (around 97% CD4, around 90% CD8).

The study made its TCR cDNA through 5'RACE template switching. That step introduced a universal primer site along with UMIs. TCRdb processed the 5' RACE reads anew with MiXCR; each CDR3 protein has one entry. The sample holds around 310,000 distinct CDR3 sequences, about 4% seen once. The origin of this receptor is a man younger than 35 who received the YFV17D yellow fever vaccine. Sequences were derived from PBMCs, sampled 5 days after the yellow fever booster vaccination. The gene calls are TRBV28 and TRBJ1-2; D might be TRBD1 (6 bases). This chain's CDR3 is CASSRTVLGYTF. In DNA, the CDR3 is TGTGCCAGCAGTCGGACAGTCCTTGGCTACACCTTC.